The present entry profiles one T cell receptor (beta chain) with its context. V was trimmed by 6 bases and J by 3 bases, leaving 17 bases between them. There are 15 residues in the CDR3. Germline-derived CDR1 and CDR2 are SNHLY and FYNNEI. Amplification used 60 Vbeta primers and 13 Jbeta primers. The data were produced by immunoSEQ multiplex PCR, yet TCRdb's version contains in-frame clones alone and is incomplete. The sample lists 65,000 to 85,000 clones, around 66% occurring once. The data are from a study of cytomegalovirus exposure and HLA in healthy donors. The clonotype was recovered from a man aged 60 to 75 in good health and CMV-seropositive. Sequenced: PBMCs. The chain uses TRBV2 and TRBJ2-5, with D tentatively TRBD1 (6 bases). The CDR3 DNA reads as TGTGCCAGCAGCCTGCAGGACAGCGAAAAAGAGACCCAGTACTTC. Protein product: CASSLQDSEKETQYF.